Listed below are T cell receptor beta chains from one sample, sequenced in a study of blood T cell repertoires in COVID-19. Sequencing used immunoSEQ multiplex PCR; TCRdb keeps in-frame clones, though not all of them. The sample has some 150,000 clones; about nine tenths are singletons. Source material: peripheral blood. The receptors were sampled from an older woman with active or convalescent COVID-19. Both conserved end residues are part of each CDR3. D genes are given only for firm matches. Size is stated for part of the rows, as once, few or many counts, or as a class when the clone is expanded.

>TRBD2|-|TRBV19|TRBJ2-2
CASDRDYTNTGELFF
TGTGCCAGTGACCGGGACTACACGAACACCGGGGAGCTGTTTTTT
>TRBD1|-|TRBV7-9|TRBJ1-2
CASSSRTGRNYGYTF
TGTGCCAGCAGCTCGAGGACAGGTCGGAACTATGGCTACACCTTC
>-|-|TRBV5-1|TRBJ2-3
CASSMFQQGDTDTQYF
TGCGCCAGCAGCATGTTCCAACAGGGCGACACAGATACGCAGTATTTT
>-|-|TRBV19|TRBJ1-1
CASSIERYTEAFF
TGTGCCAGTAGTATTGAGAGGTACACTGAAGCTTTCTTT
>-|once|TRBV2|TRBJ2-2
CASSPLSQRGTGELFF
TGTGCCAGCAGTCCTTTGTCCCAACGGGGCACCGGGGAGCTGTTTTTT
>TRBD1|once|TRBV20-1|TRBJ2-1
CSASSDRVEQFF
TGCAGTGCTAGTTCGGACAGGGTTGAGCAGTTCTTC
>-|-|TRBV19|TRBJ2-7
CASSWLGEGSEQYF
TGTGCCAGTAGTTGGTTAGGGGAAGGTTCCGAGCAGTACTTC
>-|-|TRBV7-8|TRBJ2-7
CASSTLAVTTYEQYF
TGTGCCAGCAGCACCCTGGCCGTCACCACCTACGAGCAGTACTTC
>TRBD1|once|TRBV27|TRBJ1-6
CASSSSRDSFYNSPLHF
TGTGCCAGCAGTTCGTCCCGGGACAGCTTCTATAATTCACCCCTCCACTTT
>TRBD1|-|TRBV6-5|TRBJ1-1
CASIWDRGEAFF
TGTGCCAGTATCTGGGACAGGGGTGAAGCTTTCTTT
>-|once|TRBV6-5|TRBJ1-1
CASSKRLINGPEAFF
TGTGCCAGCAGTAAAAGACTCATAAATGGCCCTGAAGCTTTCTTT
>TRBD1|once|TRBV6-4|TRBJ2-1
CASSGQGDPEQFF
TGTGCCAGCAGCGGACAGGGGGACCCTGAGCAGTTCTTC
>TRBD2|-|TRBV10-3|TRBJ2-5
CAISESGGAEETQYF
TGTGCCATCAGTGAAAGCGGGGGGGCTGAAGAGACCCAGTACTTC
>-|-|TRBV5-8|TRBJ1-1
CASGKGGYTEAFF
TGTGCCAGCGGGAAGGGAGGGTACACTGAAGCTTTCTTT
>TRBD1|many|TRBV5-1|TRBJ2-6
CASSPGQGYISSGANVLTF
TGCGCCAGCAGCCCGGGACAGGGGTATATTAGCTCTGGGGCCAACGTCCTGACTTTC
>-|few|TRBV6-6|TRBJ1-1
CASRPGRGDPNTEAFF
TGTGCCAGCAGACCCGGACGGGGGGATCCGAACACTGAAGCTTTCTTT
>-|-|TRBV7-8|TRBJ2-2
CASRSTGDSGELFF
TGTGCCAGCAGGTCTACAGGGGACTCCGGGGAGCTGTTTTTT
>-|-|TRBV11-2|TRBJ2-7
CASSPRSESYEQYF
TGTGCCAGCAGCCCCCGTTCGGAGTCCTACGAGCAGTACTTC
>-|-|TRBV30|TRBJ1-6
CAWSVRGTNNSPLHF
TGTGCCTGGAGTGTACGCGGCACCAATAATTCACCCCTCCACTTT
>-|-|TRBV4-3|TRBJ1-4
CASSQDRGNEKLFF
TGCGCCAGCAGCCAAGATCGGGGGAATGAAAAACTGTTTTTT
>TRBD1|once|TRBV10-3|TRBJ2-2
CAISEQGARSTGELFF
TGTGCCATCAGTGAACAGGGGGCGCGATCTACCGGGGAGCTGTTTTTT
>-|-|TRBV27|TRBJ1-2
CASSLSDTWARGIGYTF
TGTGCCAGCAGTTTATCGGATACATGGGCACGGGGTATTGGCTACACCTTC
>TRBD1|-|TRBV19|TRBJ1-1
CASSRQGGMNTEAFF
TGTGCCAGTAGTAGGCAGGGGGGAATGAACACTGAAGCTTTCTTT
>TRBD2|-|TRBV19|TRBJ2-3
CASSFTSGADTQYF
TGTGCCAGTAGTTTTACTAGCGGAGCAGATACGCAGTATTTT
>TRBD2|-|TRBV3-1/TRBV3-2|TRBJ2-5
CASSQGRTSGDGETQYF
TGTGCCAGCAGCCAAGGAAGGACTAGCGGGGATGGGGAGACCCAGTACTTC
>-|-|TRBV7-2|TRBJ1-4
CASSNRAHVATNEKLFF
TGTGCCAGCAGCAACAGGGCCCATGTGGCAACTAATGAAAAACTGTTTTTT
>-|-|TRBV7-2|TRBJ1-2
CASSSYTEIYGYTF
TGTGCCAGCAGCTCATACACAGAAATTTATGGCTACACCTTC
>-|-|TRBV11-2|TRBJ1-5
CASSLAGSNQPQHF
TGTGCCAGCAGCTTAGCAGGGTCCAATCAGCCCCAGCATTTT
>-|-|TRBV6-5|TRBJ2-3
CASSRAGGGTDTQYF
TGTGCCAGCAGTAGGGCCGGCGGGGGCACAGATACGCAGTATTTT
>-|-|TRBV7-5|TRBJ1-2
CASPHRGSWGYTF
TGTGCGTCTCCCCACAGGGGGAGTTGGGGCTACACCTTC
>-|-|TRBV19|TRBJ1-2
CASSNNYGYTF
TGTGCCAGTAGCAATAACTATGGCTACACCTTC
>-|-|TRBV10-2|TRBJ2-5
CASKMGAQETQYF
TGCGCCAGCAAGATGGGGGCTCAAGAGACCCAGTACTTC
>TRBD1|-|TRBV9|TRBJ2-4
CASSPRDSFDIQYF
TGTGCCAGCAGCCCAAGGGACAGTTTCGACATTCAGTACTTC
>-|-|TRBV7-9|TRBJ2-3
CASSLGQGSTDTQYF
TGTGCCAGCAGCTTAGGGCAGGGGAGCACAGATACGCAGTATTTT
>TRBD2|-|TRBV19|TRBJ2-5
CASSGGASRETQYF
TGTGCCAGTAGCGGGGGGGCAAGTCGGGAGACCCAGTACTTC
>-|-|TRBV18|TRBJ2-5
CASSHSGKHQETQYF
TGTGCCAGCTCACATTCAGGAAAACACCAAGAGACCCAGTACTTC
>-|once|TRBV19|TRBJ1-1
CASSITRQNTEAFF
TGTGCCAGTAGTATAACAAGACAGAACACTGAAGCTTTCTTT
>-|-|TRBV15|TRBJ1-4
CATSAPPGLSNEKLFF
TGTGCCACCAGCGCCCCTCCGGGACTCTCTAATGAAAAACTGTTTTTT
>-|-|TRBV12-5|TRBJ2-3
CASGLGSGVRGTDTQYF
TGTGCTAGTGGTTTGGGATCAGGGGTTAGGGGCACAGATACGCAGTATTTT
>TRBD1|-|TRBV18|TRBJ1-2
CASSPTGQLAYGYTF
TGTGCCAGCTCACCGACGGGACAGCTAGCCTATGGCTACACCTTC
>-|-|TRBV6-5|TRBJ2-5
CASSYRGETQYF
TGTGCCAGCAGTTACAGGGGTGAGACCCAGTACTTC
>-|-|TRBV5-4|TRBJ1-1
CASSGVRGMNTEAFF
TGTGCCAGCAGCGGGGTTCGGGGAATGAACACTGAAGCTTTCTTT
>TRBD1|-|TRBV7-7|TRBJ2-5
CARTGGAEETQYF
TGTGCTAGGACAGGGGGCGCGGAGGAGACCCAGTACTTC